This TCR beta chain was obtained from a study of cytomegalovirus exposure and HLA in healthy donors (dated by TCRdb to about 2017). Looking at the study overall: According to a later analysis, the roughly 130 validation repertoires were produced on the same platform as the roughly 720 repertoires of the first cohort. The study aimed to test whether signatures of past pathogen exposure could be identified by cataloging public T cell receptors. Besides the first cohort of some 670 subjects, a separate validation cohort made up of 120 different subjects was used. The study combined high-throughput TCR immunosequencing, statistical association of individual TCRs with disease status, and machine learning to predict cytomegalovirus infection status.

From cysteine to phenylalanine, the CDR3 is 14 amino acids long. Here the CDR3 DNA is all that survives: 42 bases in frame from base 1. At the junction V is shortened by 7 bases and J by 6 bases; bases outside the gene matches: 9. For CDR1 and CDR2, the germline V gene lists SQVTM and ANQGSEA. Results and caveats for the whole study, not just this receptor: Cytomegalovirus status was reported to be diagnosed by the classifier with high specificity and sensitivity in both the original and validation cohorts. Most TCR sequences were seen in very few donors, while some public TCRs were found in many individuals. Three of the identified cytomegalovirus-associated TCR beta chains were confirmed in vitro to be specific for cytomegalovirus antigens. A later analysis found that TCRs clustered in the first cohort also tended to co-occur in the roughly 120 validation repertoires, with 94% of cluster scores above 0. A later analysis had no HLA typing for the validation cohort, so co-occurrence there was scored across all 130 or so repertoires. The authors suggested that the approach could potentially be generalized to other disease states and immunological phenotypes. In the study, approximately 160 TCR beta chains were listed as associated with cytomegalovirus.

The library was prepared using the immunoSEQ multiplex PCR assay. The original pipeline was this. A statistical classification framework was developed to diagnose cytomegalovirus status using the catalog of TCR beta chain sequences. This is the immuneACCESS table as TCRdb keeps it, with only in-frame sequences that have V and J called. A part of the clones is gone; compared with another copy, unresolved V genes explain less than half, and the rest is unexplained. V, J and clone size are taken as reported in that table, and D and trimming were inferred from the DNA itself. Counted in this sample were roughly 330,000 clones; 87% of them appeared once. Roughly 1.2% of the sample is taken by the ten largest. As regards this clone: The specificity of this receptor is unknown. Per-base qualities were not stored, and no clone one base away is much larger.

The donors were included in the validation cohort of some 120 subjects, a group kept apart from the approximately 650-subject first cohort. This sequence originates from a woman aged 30 to 39 in good health and CMV-seropositive. Source material: PBMCs. Recombination linked TRBV29-1 to TRBJ2-1, and TRBD1 matches 10 of the central bases. The DNA sequence is given as TGCAGCGCTACGGGACAGGGGTTGCCCAATGAGCAGTTCTTC. Its amino acids are CSATGQGLPNEQFF.